The T cell receptor (beta chain) under discussion was sequenced for a study of blood T cells in healthy people across ages. Whole-study context: About one barcoded beta molecule per two T cells was captured by template switching.

Each donor was a healthy Caucasian individual from Russia, aged roughly 6 to 90. Study-wide points: Estimated diversity that came from one million T cells was considered an underestimate. The fall in TCR beta diversity per million T cells was roughly linear with age.

Combining a sample-barcoded 5' primer with a J-beta primer mix, a second PCR ran for about 7 to 11 cycles. TCRdb independently ran MiXCR on the 5' RACE reads; one entry per CDR3 protein. The table shows around 850,000 distinct CDR3 sequences, with roughly 40% occurring only once. Germline CDR1 and CDR2: GTSNPN and SVGIG (reference sequence). This CDR3 contains 18 residues. The V gene lost 2 bases and the J gene lost 1 base, with 18 bases spanning the gap. About this clonotype itself: As yet, its antigen is unknown.

Sample: blood. The chain joins TRBV30 to TRBJ2-6, with D possibly matching TRBD1 (5 bases). This clonotype originated in a man between 18 and 35 years old in good health. The CDR3: CAWSPPDRVRSGANVLTF. Here the CDR3 DNA reads TGTGCCTGGAGTCCCCCCGACAGAGTGAGATCTGGGGCCAACGTCCTGACTTTC.